This TCR beta chain was retrieved from a study of Ad26.COV2.S vaccination and SARS-CoV-2 variants. Study-wide background: Ad26.COV2.S given intramuscularly, once or twice 56 days apart. Study results and caveats: Overall T cell responses may have been underestimated by the analyses of TCR breadth and depth.

The table came from immunoSEQ multiplex PCR; TCRdb's copy has only in-frame clones and leaves some out. In the table there are around 270,000 clones, roughly 87% of which are singletons. V lost 4 bases, J lost 4 bases, and 19 bases lay in between. The germline CDR1 and CDR2 sequences are LNHDA and SQIVND (reference sequence). The CDR3 runs to 16 residues. On this clone: What it binds is unknown.

Treatment indicated: some 20 received Ad26.COV2.S at low or high dose, single or two shots; about 5 received placebo; per-sample allocation not given. Sampling occurred on day 63 after the first vaccine or placebo injection. This TCR derives from a person between 18 and 65 years old who received the Ad26.COV2.S COVID-19 vaccine or a placebo. The specimen was peripheral blood, collected in a trial of Ad26.COV2.S vaccine versus placebo. The chain couples TRBV19 to TRBJ1-2, with D unclear. CDR3 protein: CASSTHPQYQPYGYTF. In DNA form, the CDR3 reads TGTGCCAGTAGTACCCACCCACAGTACCAGCCCTATGGCTACACCTTC.